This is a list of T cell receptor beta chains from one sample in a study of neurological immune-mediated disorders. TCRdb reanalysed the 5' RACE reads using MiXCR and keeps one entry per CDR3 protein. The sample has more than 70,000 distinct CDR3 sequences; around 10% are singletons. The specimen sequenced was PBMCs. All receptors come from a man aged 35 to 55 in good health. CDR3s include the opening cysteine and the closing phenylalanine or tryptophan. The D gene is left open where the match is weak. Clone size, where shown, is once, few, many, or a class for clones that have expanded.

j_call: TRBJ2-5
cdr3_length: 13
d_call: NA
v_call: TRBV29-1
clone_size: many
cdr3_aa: CSATTVNQETQYF
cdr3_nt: TGCAGCGCTACGACAGTAAACCAAGAGACCCAGTACTTC

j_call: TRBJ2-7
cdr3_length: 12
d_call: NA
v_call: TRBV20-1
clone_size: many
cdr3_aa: CSAPRQAYEQYF
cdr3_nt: TGCAGTGCGCCGCGACAGGCCTACGAGCAGTACTTC

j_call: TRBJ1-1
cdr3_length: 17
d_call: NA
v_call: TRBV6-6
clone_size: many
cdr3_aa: CASSYSKGRQENTEAFF
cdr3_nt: TGTGCCAGCAGTTACTCGAAAGGTCGTCAGGAGAACACTGAAGCTTTCTTT

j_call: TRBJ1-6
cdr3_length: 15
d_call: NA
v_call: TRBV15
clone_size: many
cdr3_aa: CATSSEGPYNSPLHF
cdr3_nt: TGTGCCACCAGCAGCGAGGGCCCCTATAATTCACCCCTCCACTTT

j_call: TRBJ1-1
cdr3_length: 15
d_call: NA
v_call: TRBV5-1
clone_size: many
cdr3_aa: CASSLGQAPNTEAFF
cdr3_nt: TGCGCCAGCAGCTTGGGACAGGCCCCGAACACTGAAGCTTTCTTT

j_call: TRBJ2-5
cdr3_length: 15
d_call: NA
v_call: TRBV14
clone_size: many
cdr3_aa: CASSQEPRGGETQYF
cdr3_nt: TGTGCCAGCAGCCAAGAACCTAGGGGCGGGGAGACCCAGTACTTC

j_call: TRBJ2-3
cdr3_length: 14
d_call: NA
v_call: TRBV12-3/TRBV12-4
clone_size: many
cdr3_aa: CASTPPKSTDTQYF
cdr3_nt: TGTGCCAGCACCCCCCCGAAGAGCACAGATACGCAGTATTTT

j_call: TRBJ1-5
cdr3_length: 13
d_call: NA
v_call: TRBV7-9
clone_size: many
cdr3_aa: CASSLEGYQPQHF
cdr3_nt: TGTGCCAGCAGCTTAGAAGGTTATCAGCCCCAGCATTTT

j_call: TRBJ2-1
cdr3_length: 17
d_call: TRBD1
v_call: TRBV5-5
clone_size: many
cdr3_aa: CASSLGYGTGVTNEQFF
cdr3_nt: TGTGCCAGCAGCTTGGGGTACGGGACAGGGGTAACCAATGAGCAGTTCTTC

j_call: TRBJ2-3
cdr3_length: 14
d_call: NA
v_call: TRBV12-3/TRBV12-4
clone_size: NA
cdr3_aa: CASSPGTSTDTQYF
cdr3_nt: TGTGCCAGCAGTCCCGGGACTAGCACAGATACGCAGTATTTT

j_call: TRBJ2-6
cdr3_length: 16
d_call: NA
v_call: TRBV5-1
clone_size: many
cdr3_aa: CASSLPVLTGANVLTF
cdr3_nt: TGCGCCAGCAGCTTACCCGTTCTTACTGGGGCCAACGTCCTGACTTTC

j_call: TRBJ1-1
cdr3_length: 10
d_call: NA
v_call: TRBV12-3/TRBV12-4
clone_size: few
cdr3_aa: CASSSGGLFF
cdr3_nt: TGTGCCAGCAGTTCTGGGGGCCTCTTCTTT

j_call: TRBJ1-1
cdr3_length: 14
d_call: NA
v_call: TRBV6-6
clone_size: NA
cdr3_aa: CARSYMGKVAEAFF
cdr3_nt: TGTGCCAGAAGTTATATGGGCAAAGTTGCTGAAGCTTTCTTT

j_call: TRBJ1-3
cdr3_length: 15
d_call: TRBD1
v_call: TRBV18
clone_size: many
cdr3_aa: CATAPGQGSGNTIYF
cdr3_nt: TGTGCCACCGCCCCGGGACAGGGCTCTGGAAACACCATATATTTT

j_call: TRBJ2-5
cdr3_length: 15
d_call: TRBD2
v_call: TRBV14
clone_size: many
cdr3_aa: CASSQEWTSGSHQYF
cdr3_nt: TGTGCCAGCAGCCAAGAGTGGACTAGCGGGAGCCACCAGTACTTC

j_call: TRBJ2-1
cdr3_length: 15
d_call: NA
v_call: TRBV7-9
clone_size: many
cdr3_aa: CASSSTGSSYNEQFF
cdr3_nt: TGTGCCAGCAGCTCCACCGGGAGCTCCTACAATGAGCAGTTCTTC

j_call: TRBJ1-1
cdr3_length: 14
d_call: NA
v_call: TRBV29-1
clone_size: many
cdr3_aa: CSVRDGGQGTEAFF
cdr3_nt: TGCAGCGTTCGGGACGGGGGGCAGGGCACTGAAGCTTTCTTT

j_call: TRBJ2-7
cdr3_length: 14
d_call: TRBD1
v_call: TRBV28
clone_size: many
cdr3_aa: CASSSLTGNAEQYF
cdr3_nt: TGTGCCAGCAGTTCGCTGACAGGGAACGCCGAGCAGTACTTC

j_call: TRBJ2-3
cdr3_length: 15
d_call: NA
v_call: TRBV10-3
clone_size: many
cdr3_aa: CAISELTGSTDTQYF
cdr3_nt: TGTGCCATCAGTGAGTTAACAGGGTCCACAGATACGCAGTATTTT

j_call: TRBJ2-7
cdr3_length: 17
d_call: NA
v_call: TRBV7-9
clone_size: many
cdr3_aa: CASSFARSGDLAYEQYF
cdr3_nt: TGTGCCAGCAGCTTCGCCCGGTCGGGGGACCTCGCCTACGAGCAGTACTTC

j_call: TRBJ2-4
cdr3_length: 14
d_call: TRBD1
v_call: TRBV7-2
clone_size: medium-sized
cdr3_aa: CASSKVYRDSIQYF
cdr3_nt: TGTGCCAGCAGCAAAGTTTACCGGGACAGCATTCAGTACTTC

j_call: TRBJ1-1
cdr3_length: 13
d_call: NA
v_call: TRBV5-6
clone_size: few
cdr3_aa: CASSYAGITEAFF
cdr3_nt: TGTGCCAGCAGCTACGCAGGGATCACTGAAGCTTTCTTT

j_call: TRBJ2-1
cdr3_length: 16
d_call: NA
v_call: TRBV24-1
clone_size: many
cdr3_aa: CATSKVEGDSYNEQFF
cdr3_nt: TGTGCCACCAGTAAGGTAGAGGGGGACTCCTACAATGAGCAGTTCTTC

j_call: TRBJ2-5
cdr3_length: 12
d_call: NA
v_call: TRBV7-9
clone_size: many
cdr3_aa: CASSLRVAAKYF
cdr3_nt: TGTGCCAGCAGCTTAAGGGTAGCGGCCAAGTACTTC

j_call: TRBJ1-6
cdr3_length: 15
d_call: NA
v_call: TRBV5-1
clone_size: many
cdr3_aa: CASSSQDSNNSPLHF
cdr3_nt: TGCGCCAGCAGCTCCCAGGACAGCAATAATTCACCCCTCCACTTT

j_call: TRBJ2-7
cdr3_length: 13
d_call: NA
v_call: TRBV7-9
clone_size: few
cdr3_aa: CASSLTGAYEQYF
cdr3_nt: TGTGCCAGCAGCTTGACTGGAGCCTACGAGCAGTACTTC

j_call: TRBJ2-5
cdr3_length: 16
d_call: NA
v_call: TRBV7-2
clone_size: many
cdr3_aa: CASSTVGSASRETQYF
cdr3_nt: TGTGCCAGCAGCACTGTAGGTAGCGCCAGTAGAGAGACCCAGTACTTC

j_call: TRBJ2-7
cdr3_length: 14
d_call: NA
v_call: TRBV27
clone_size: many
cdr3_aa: CASSLGPTPYEQYF
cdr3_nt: TGTGCCAGCAGTTTAGGTCCGACTCCCTACGAGCAGTACTTC

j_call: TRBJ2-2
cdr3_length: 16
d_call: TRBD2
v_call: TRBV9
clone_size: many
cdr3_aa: CASSVGGLAAAGELFF
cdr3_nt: TGTGCCAGCAGCGTAGGGGGACTAGCGGCCGCCGGGGAGCTGTTTTTT

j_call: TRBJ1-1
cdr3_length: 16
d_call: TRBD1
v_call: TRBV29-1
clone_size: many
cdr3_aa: CSVVSLRDRQNTEAFF
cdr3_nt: TGCAGCGTTGTCTCGCTCCGGGACAGACAGAACACTGAAGCTTTCTTT

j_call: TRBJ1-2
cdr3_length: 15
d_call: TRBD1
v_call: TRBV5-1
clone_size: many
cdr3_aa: CASSLSPGTGDGYTF
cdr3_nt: TGCGCCAGCAGCTTGAGTCCCGGGACAGGGGATGGCTACACCTTC